These T cell receptor beta chains were read from a single sample in a study of radiotherapy plus CTLA-4 blockade in lung cancer. Measured with immunoSEQ multiplex PCR; TCRdb has only the in-frame clones, and not every one. This sample has approximately 100,000 clones; 82% occur once, and the top ten carry about 3.5%. The sequencing used peripheral blood, collected from a patient treated with radiotherapy plus ipilimumab. These receptors all come from a human donor with non-small cell lung cancer who had a partial response to radiotherapy plus ipilimumab. CDR3s leave out the opening cysteine and the closing phenylalanine or tryptophan.

cdr3_length,v_call,cdr3_aa
12,TRBV19,ASSVPGQYYGYT
10,TRBV6-5,ASRDTNEKLF
11,TRBV2,ASREPMNTEAF
13,TRBV11-2,ASSLRTGVNQPQH
13,TRBV29-1,SVAGTSGSAGEQF
15,TRBV2,ASSERGIGGSYYEQY
12,TRBV6-6,ASSFGSSYNEQF
13,TRBV5-1,ASSLIEQANTEAF
11,TRBV5-6,ASSFGGGNEQF
12,TRBV7-2,ASSFQTGNTEAF
11,TRBV7-2,ASSLEFAQPQH
13,TRBV28,ASSFLAGVAETQY
14,TRBV27,ASSPGEGLAKNIQY
14,TRBV4-2,ASKQGEESSQETQY
11,TRBV5-1,ASSLEDRQKLF
12,TRBV15,ATSRTRAQETQY
12,TRBV5-1,ASSLGGGDQPQH
13,TRBV7-7,ASSLGTGTVNEQF
12,TRBV15,ATSRADGTNIQY
12,TRBV5-5,ASSISRTAYEQY
12,TRBV7-9,ASSLGQMNTEAF
14,TRBV13,ASSFFGSGKYNEQF
14,TRBV6-5,ASSYLEGTAYDEQY
13,TRBV2,ASSRDSTGSLGYT
11,TRBV29-1,SVVQGIGETQY
13,TRBV5-1,ASSLALSGTDTQY
11,TRBV5-5,ASSPTTGVGYT
14,TRBV5-4,ASSLGPEISYNEQF